The 32 T cell receptor beta chains presented below share a single source sample, sequenced in a study of blood T cells in healthy people across ages. With a J-beta primer mix and a sample-barcoded 5' primer, a second PCR ran roughly 7 to 11 cycles. One entry per CDR3 protein, called by TCRdb with MiXCR from the 5' RACE reads. This sample has 600,000 to 1,000,000 distinct CDR3 sequences; roughly 25% occur once, and the top ten carry 3.7%. These data also featured in a second study, about T cells of mothers and their children.

Sequencing was carried out using blood. All receptors derive from a boy younger than 18 in good health.

To note about this clonotype: A read error may produce the germline difference seen at one junction end. The rearrangement uses TRBV4-3 and TRBJ2-7; 9 bases are shared with TRBD2. CDR1 is LGHNA, CDR2 YSLEER, per germline. CDR3 length: 15 residues. Here the CDR3 reads CVSSQDQGLAYEQYF. CDR3 nucleotide sequence: TGCGTCAGCAGCCAAGATCAGGGACTAGCATACGAGCAGTACTTC.

This clonotype has a handful of counts. The J gene is TRBJ2-1, the V gene TRBV24-1, with 9 bases aligning to TRBD1. With V trimmed by 10 bases and J by 6 bases, 3 bases remained unmatched. In germline, CDR1 is KGHDR, CDR2 SFDVKD. CDR3 length equals 12 residues. CDR3 loop: CATQGAFNEQFF. CDR3 sequence (DNA): TGTGCCACACAGGGGGCCTTCAATGAGCAGTTCTTC.

The chain joins TRBV7-3 to TRBJ2-3; weak D call: TRBD2 (6 bases). V shed 6 bases and J shed 0 bases, with 13 bases lying between them. From germline, CDR1 is SGHTA and CDR2 FQGTGA. There are 15 residues in the CDR3. CDR3 amino acids: CASSRRGGSTDTQYF. DNA for the CDR3: TGTGCCAGCAGTAGAAGGGGAGGTAGCACAGATACGCAGTATTTT.

The table lists this clonotype with a few counts. This rearrangement joins TRBV7-6 to TRBJ2-1; maybe TRBD2 (5 bases). The germline V gene has CDR1 SGHVS and CDR2 FNYEAQ. V shed 5 bases and J shed 9 bases, with 23 bases lying between them. CDR3 length equals 16 residues. CDR3 coding DNA: TGTGCCAGCAGCCCTAACAGCGGTCGACCTTTTGGTGAGCAGTTCTTC. Amino acid sequence: CASSPNSGRPFGEQFF. Combining the CDR3 with reference TRBV7-6 and TRBJ2-1 gives the whole variable domain GAGVSQSPRYKVTKRGQDVALRCDPISGHVSLYWYRQALGQGPEFLTYFNYEAQQDKSGLPNDRFSAERPEGSISTLTIQRTEQRDSAMYRCASSPNSGRPFGEQFFGPGTRLTVL.

This clonotype was counted between two and nine times. The genes are TRBV28 and TRBJ2-1; unclear D gene. Germline loops: CDR1 MDHEN, CDR2 SYDVKM. This CDR3 comprises 12 residues. The V end lost 0 bases, the J end lost 6 bases, and 3 bases lay between the germline ends. CDR3 bases: TGTGCCAGCAGTTTATGGGCCAATGAGCAGTTCTTC. This translates into CASSLWANEQFF.

This clonotype was detected only a few times. The V and J genes are TRBV15 and TRBJ2-1; 11 bases map to TRBD1. Germline CDR1 and CDR2: LNHNV and YYDKDF (reference sequence). Trimming removed 5 bases from V and 10 bases from J; junction bases left unmatched: 10. This CDR3 is built from 15 residues. CDR3 protein: CATSSPDRGRREQFF. CDR3 in DNA: TGTGCCACCAGCTCCCCGGACAGGGGGCGTCGGGAGCAGTTCTTC.

The chain recombines TRBV28 with TRBJ1-4; possibly TRBD1 for D (6 bases). The CDR3 is made up of 17 amino acids. In germline, CDR1 is MDHEN, CDR2 SYDVKM. With 2 bases removed from V and 0 bases from J, the gap between germline ends came to 13 bases. Here the CDR3 reads CASSLRQAAPTNEKLFF. CDR3 sequence (DNA): TGTGCCAGCAGTTTACGACAGGCAGCCCCAACTAATGAAAAACTGTTTTTT. The whole variable domain, filled in from reference TRBV28 and TRBJ1-4, reads DVKVTQSSRYLVKRTGEKVFLECVQDMDHENMFWYRQDPGLGLRLIYFSYDVKMKEKGDIPEGYSVSREKKERFSLILESASTNQTSMYLCASSLRQAAPTNEKLFFGSGTQLSVL.

The gene calls are TRBV27 and TRBJ2-5; 7 bases fit TRBD2. The DNA matches TRBJ2-1 better at its end, which makes the J call doubtful. The CDR3 has 13 amino acids. Germline CDR1 is MNHEY and CDR2 is SMNVEV (reference sequence). The CDR3 nucleotides are TGTGCCAGCAAACGGTCGGGAGGCAATGAGCAGTTCTTC. As protein: CASKRSGGNEQFF.

This clonotype was seen a handful of times. The chain carries TRBV6-6 and TRBJ1-4; TRBD1 might be the D (5 bases). Deletions cut 6 bases from V and 3 bases from J, with 11 bases between. This CDR3 region has 14 residues. The germline gives CDR1 MNHNY, CDR2 SVGAGI (reference sequence). CDR3 nucleotides: TGTGCCAGCAGAGCCGGGACGGCTAATGAAAAACTGTTTTTT. It encodes CASRAGTANEKLFF.

In its sample, this clonotype was seen a few times. The V gene is TRBV27, the J gene TRBJ1-5, with 7 bases fitting TRBD1. Germline V gene lookup returns CDR1 MNHEY and CDR2 SMNVEV (reference sequence). The junction had 6 bases not matched to a gene; V was cut back by 1 base and J by 6 bases. This CDR3 comprises 15 residues. The CDR3 region is CASSLWGGGGQPQHF. The CDR3, as DNA: TGTGCCAGCAGTTTATGGGGAGGGGGCGGTCAGCCCCAGCATTTT.

This clonotype was detected a few times. This chain connects TRBV6-6 to TRBJ2-2; tentatively, D is TRBD1 (6 bases). The CDR3 has 15 amino acids. The ends were cut back, 2 bases at V and 4 bases at J, with 11 bases in the middle. Germline CDR1 is MNHNY and CDR2 is SVGAGI (reference sequence). The chain's CDR3 is CASSYRTASTGELFF. Here the CDR3 DNA reads TGTGCCAGCAGTTACCGGACAGCTAGCACCGGGGAGCTGTTTTTT.

This clonotype was counted a few times. This chain joins TRBV24-1 and TRBJ2-4; D gene unclear. The CDR3 is 12 residues long. From germline, CDR1 is KGHDR and CDR2 SFDVKD. The V gene lost 3 bases and the J gene lost 6 bases, with 5 bases spanning the gap. Here the CDR3 reads CATSDPLNIQYF. CDR3 sequence (DNA): TGTGCCACCAGTGATCCGTTAAACATTCAGTACTTC.

This rearrangement joins TRBV6-2 or TRBV6-3 to TRBJ2-1; D is unclear. The tail of the sequence fits TRBJ2-7 better, so the J call may be wrong. This CDR3 region has 13 residues. CDR1 is MNHEY and CDR2 is SVGEGT in the germline V gene. The CDR3 loop is CASSYLVRYEQYF. The CDR3 DNA reads TGTGCCAGCAGTTACCTGGTGAGGTACGAGCAGTACTTC.

The genes are TRBV7-2 and TRBJ1-2; D might be TRBD1 (5 bases). Germline-derived CDR1 and CDR2 are SGHTA and FQGNSA. The CDR3 extends over 16 amino acids. The V and J ends lost 3 bases and 2 bases respectively, with 16 bases between them. In DNA form, the CDR3 reads TGTGCCAGCAGCTTTGCCCTTGGGACGGCGAACTATGGCTACACCTTC. Residues: CASSFALGTANYGYTF.

V usage is TRBV2 and J usage is TRBJ2-3; D may be TRBD2 (6 bases). Germline V gives CDR1 SNHLY, CDR2 FYNNEI. CDR3 length equals 14 residues. Between the trimmed V and J ends, which lost 7 bases and 5 bases, there was a span of 16 bases. The CDR3 loop reads CASTRQGGGDTQYF. As DNA, the CDR3 is TGTGCCAGCACAAGGCAGGGAGGAGGAGATACGCAGTATTTT.

The chain recombines TRBV11-3 with TRBJ2-4; possibly TRBD2 for D (6 bases). The germline CDR1 and CDR2 sequences are SGHNT and YENEEA. This CDR3 has 13 residues. V gave up 3 bases and J gave up 6 bases, with 9 bases separating them. Written as DNA, the CDR3 is TGTGCCAGCAGCTTGGCGGGGTCAAACATTCAGTACTTC. It is translated as CASSLAGSNIQYF.

The chain combines TRBV25-1 with TRBJ2-5; TRBD2 aligns across 14 bases. The CDR3 runs to 19 residues. V shed 5 bases, J shed 3 bases, and the junction held 14 bases outside the gene matches. Germline V gene data show CDR1 as MGHDK and CDR2 as SYGVNS. The CDR3 nucleotides read TGTGCCAGCAGTACATCGGGACTAGCGGGAGCCAACTTGAAAGAGACCCAGTACTTC. Translation: CASSTSGLAGANLKETQYF.

The rearrangement uses TRBV6-2 or TRBV6-3 and TRBJ2-1; a weak D match, TRBD2 (6 bases). CDR3 size: 14 residues. The germline V gene has CDR1 MNHEY and CDR2 SVGEGT. The V and J ends lost 9 bases and 0 bases respectively, with 12 bases between them. The CDR3 DNA is TGTGCCAGTCTCCTAGCGCCCTCCTACAATGAGCAGTTCTTC. This sequence encodes CASLLAPSYNEQFF.

This chain links TRBV4-1 with TRBJ1-1; D might be TRBD1 (6 bases). Deletions cut 1 base from V and 4 bases from J, with 22 bases between. Germline assignment: CDR1 MGHRA and CDR2 YSYEKL. This CDR3 is 18 amino acids long. The CDR3 coding sequence is TGCGCCAGCAGCCAAGGCATAGTTAGGGGGGGGGTGGGCACTGAAGCTTTCTTT. Translation gives CASSQGIVRGGVGTEAFF.

In this sample, this clonotype turned up many times. The CDR3 nucleotides are TGTGCCAGCAGTCCCTACCAGGACAGCGAAGAGACCCAGTACTTC. This encodes CASSPYQDSEETQYF. The chain uses TRBV27 and TRBJ2-5; D perhaps matches TRBD1 (6 bases). Deletions cut 5 bases from V and 3 bases from J, with 16 bases between. Germline V gives CDR1 MNHEY, CDR2 SMNVEV (reference sequence). The CDR3 loop spans 15 amino acids.

V and J are TRBV2 and TRBJ1-5; D remains unclear. The CDR3 length is 15 residues. V was trimmed by 5 bases and J by 0 bases, leaving 11 bases between them. Germline CDR1 and CDR2: SNHLY and FYNNEI. CDR3 nucleotide sequence: TGTGCCAGCAGTCAAATCAGGAATAGCAATCAGCCCCAGCATTTT. Residues: CASSQIRNSNQPQHF.

This clonotype was seen only a few times. The CDR3 protein is CASSLAESGQYF. In nucleotides, the CDR3 is TGTGCCAGCAGCTTGGCCGAGAGCGGGCAGTACTTC. The chain has TRBV5-4 and TRBJ2-5, with a tentative D call TRBD2 (6 bases). The CDR3 has 12 residues. V was clipped by 0 bases and J by 11 bases, with 11 bases between them. Looked up from germline, CDR1 is SGHNT and CDR2 is YYREEE (reference sequence).

This clonotype was seen only a few times. This sequence joins TRBV3-1 and TRBJ2-1; D might be TRBD2 (6 bases). TRBJ2-5 explains the end of the DNA better; the J call may be wrong. The CDR3 has 12 amino acids. Germline V gene data show CDR1 as LGHDT and CDR2 as YNNKEL (reference sequence). The CDR3 DNA reads TGTGCCAGCAGAGGACTACAAGAGACCCAGTACTTC. This gives the protein CASRGLQETQYF.

This clonotype was counted between two and nine times. This chain uses TRBV28 with TRBJ2-3; unclear D gene. The V end lost 3 bases, the J end lost 3 bases, and 13 bases lay between the germline ends. Germline V gives CDR1 MDHEN, CDR2 SYDVKM. This CDR3 is 15 amino acids long. CDR3 sequence (DNA): TGTGCCAGCAGTTTGCGGCTACCCGCAACAGATACGCAGTATTTT. Translation: CASSLRLPATDTQYF.

This clonotype was detected a few times. The CDR3 here is CATSDRSSNQPQHF. The CDR3 nucleotides read TGTGCCACCAGTGACAGAAGCAGCAATCAGCCCCAGCATTTT. The V gene is TRBV24-1, the J gene TRBJ1-5; D not certain. CDR3 size: 14 residues. Trimming cost V 4 bases and J 1 base, with 7 bases left between them. Germline values: CDR1 KGHDR, CDR2 SFDVKD.

The chain links TRBV7-2 to TRBJ2-7; 12 nucleotides agree with TRBD2. J lost 5 bases, V lost 5 bases, and 7 bases had no gene match. The CDR3 has 15 amino acids. CDR1 is SGHTA, CDR2 FQGNSA, per germline. The CDR3 loop reads CASSLLAGGPDEQYF. CDR3 nucleotides: TGTGCCAGCAGCCTCCTAGCGGGAGGGCCTGACGAGCAGTACTTC.

This clonotype was detected a few times. J is TRBJ2-7 and V is TRBV19; D is uncertain. The CDR3 has 11 amino acids. From germline, CDR1 is LNHDA and CDR2 SQIVND (reference sequence). The germline V and J ends were trimmed by 3 bases and 5 bases, with 5 bases remaining between them. CDR3 nucleotides: TGTGCCAGTAGTATGGGGAACGAGCAGTACTTC. It encodes CASSMGNEQYF.

This clonotype turned up a few times. The rearrangement joins TRBV7-9 to TRBJ2-5, with 9 bases identical to TRBD1. V gave up 6 bases and J gave up 5 bases; unmatched junction bases: 4. Germline values: CDR1 SEHNR, CDR2 FQNEAQ (reference sequence). The CDR3 spans 13 residues. The CDR3 here is CASRQGAMETQYF. Written as DNA, the CDR3 is TGTGCCAGCAGACAGGGGGCGATGGAGACCCAGTACTTC.

The chain carries TRBV4-1 and TRBJ2-4; D gene ambiguous. The germline CDR1 and CDR2 sequences are MGHRA and YSYEKL. The CDR3 extends over 14 amino acids. V was trimmed by 0 bases and J by 5 bases, leaving 8 bases between them. The CDR3 sequence: CASSQDRAENIQYF. CDR3 in DNA: TGCGCCAGCAGCCAAGACAGAGCAGAAAACATTCAGTACTTC.

This clonotype was counted a few times. The chain has TRBV28 and TRBJ2-7; D remains ambiguous. This CDR3 spans 13 amino acids. Trimming removed 2 bases at V and 2 bases at J, with 7 bases between. In germline, CDR1 is MDHEN, CDR2 SYDVKM. CDR3 region: CASSLLMAYEQYF. The CDR3 DNA reads as TGTGCCAGCAGTTTACTTATGGCCTACGAGCAGTACTTC. The full variable domain, with the rest looked up from reference TRBV28 and TRBJ2-7, is DVKVTQSSRYLVKRTGEKVFLECVQDMDHENMFWYRQDPGLGLRLIYFSYDVKMKEKGDIPEGYSVSREKKERFSLILESASTNQTSMYLCASSLLMAYEQYFGPGTRLTVT.

This clonotype was seen more than once but under ten times. This chain's CDR3 is CASSPQPLNTEAFF. CDR3 nucleotide sequence: TGTGCCAGCAGTCCCCAGCCACTGAACACTGAAGCTTTCTTT. V usage is TRBV12-3 or TRBV12-4 and J usage is TRBJ1-1; D is ambiguous. The CDR3 contains 14 residues. The V end was cut by 5 bases, the J end by 0 bases, with 10 bases between.

This clonotype was seen a few times. This sequence joins TRBV29-1 and TRBJ1-1; a weak D match, TRBD1 (5 bases). The V gene's germline CDR1 is SQVTM and CDR2 ANQGSEA. The CDR3 spans 13 residues. Trimming shortened V by 2 bases and J by 4 bases, and 11 bases separated the two germline ends. The CDR3 here is CSVEYGGGTEAFF. CDR3 bases: TGCAGCGTTGAATACGGGGGGGGCACTGAAGCTTTCTTT.